Included here is one T cell receptor beta chain sequence, with context. Treatment given: about 20 received Ad26.COV2.S at low or high dose, single or two shots; roughly five received placebo; per-sample allocation not given. Sampling happened 63 days after the first vaccine or placebo injection. Sequencing was performed with immunoSEQ multiplex PCR; in TCRdb, only in-frame clones are kept and a portion is missing. Here the sample spans 450,000 to 550,000 clones, around 89% being singletons. The data were obtained in a study of Ad26.COV2.S vaccination and SARS-CoV-2 variants. V shed 6 bases, J shed 5 bases, and the junction held 6 bases outside the gene matches. The CDR3 spans 14 residues. The germline V gene has CDR1 MNHEY and CDR2 SVGEGT.

The chain recombines TRBV6-2 or TRBV6-3 with TRBJ1-5, with 8 positions matching TRBD1. The clonotype comes from a person between 18 and 65 years old who received the Ad26.COV2.S COVID-19 vaccine or a placebo. Sequenced material: peripheral blood, taken in a trial of Ad26.COV2.S vaccine versus placebo. In DNA form, the CDR3 reads TGTGCCAGCAGCCGACAGGGGACCTATCAGCCCCAGCATTTT. Its translation: CASSRQGTYQPQHF.